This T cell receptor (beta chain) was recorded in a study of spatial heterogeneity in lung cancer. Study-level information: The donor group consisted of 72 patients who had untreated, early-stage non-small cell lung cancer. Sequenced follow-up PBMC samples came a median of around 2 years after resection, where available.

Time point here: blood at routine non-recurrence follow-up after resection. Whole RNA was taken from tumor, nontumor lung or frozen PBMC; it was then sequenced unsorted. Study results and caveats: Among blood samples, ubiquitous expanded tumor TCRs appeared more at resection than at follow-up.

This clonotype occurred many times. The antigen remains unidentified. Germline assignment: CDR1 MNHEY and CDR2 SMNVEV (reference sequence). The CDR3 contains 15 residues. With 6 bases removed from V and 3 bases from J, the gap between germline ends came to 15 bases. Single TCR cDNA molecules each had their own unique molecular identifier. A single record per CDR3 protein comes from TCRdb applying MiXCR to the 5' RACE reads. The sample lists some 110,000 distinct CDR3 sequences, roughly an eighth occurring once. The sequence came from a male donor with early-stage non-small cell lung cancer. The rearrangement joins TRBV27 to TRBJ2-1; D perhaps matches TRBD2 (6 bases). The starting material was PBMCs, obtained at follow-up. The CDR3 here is CASSEGLGGYNEQFF. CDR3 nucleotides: TGTGCCAGCAGCGAGGGGCTGGGGGGCTACAATGAGCAGTTCTTC.